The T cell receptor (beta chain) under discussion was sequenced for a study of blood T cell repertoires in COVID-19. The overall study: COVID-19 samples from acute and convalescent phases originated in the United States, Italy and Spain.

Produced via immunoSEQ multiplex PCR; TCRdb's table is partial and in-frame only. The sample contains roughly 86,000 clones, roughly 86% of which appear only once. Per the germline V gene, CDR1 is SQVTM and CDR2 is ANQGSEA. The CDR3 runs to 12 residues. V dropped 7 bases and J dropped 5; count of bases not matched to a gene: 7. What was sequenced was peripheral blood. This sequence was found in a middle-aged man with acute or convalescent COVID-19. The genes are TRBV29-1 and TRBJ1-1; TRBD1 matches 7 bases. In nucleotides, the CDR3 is TGCAGCGCAAACAGGGGTGGGACTGAAGCTTTCTTT. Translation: CSANRGGTEAFF.